This note documents a single T cell receptor (beta chain) sequence. This clone was seen just once. This receptor's antigen is unknown. Per-base qualities were not stored, and no clone one base away is much larger. This sample includes further DNA sequences coding for the same CDR3. Using the deep immunoSEQ assay, TCR CDR3 regions were amplified from genomic DNA by multiplex PCR. Genomic DNA extracted from each cell subset was distributed evenly over all wells of several immunoSEQ 96-well plates, and each plate served as one replicate. For sorted subsets, around 200 ng genomic DNA, equal to tens of thousands of T cell genomes, was loaded into each replicate PCR. The purified libraries were quantified using a Qubit 3.0 fluorometer, sized with a Bioanalyzer 2100, and then quantified again using the KAPA Library Quantification kit. Every immunoSEQ 96-well plate was sequenced on a dedicated single-read 150-cycle Illumina NextSeq 550 flow cell. Concerning the study's data processing: Because the immunoSEQ output held only junctional sequences and lacked quality scores, the filtering could not match the filtering applied to full-length reads. To assign V/J genes and CDR3, sequences were annotated against IMGT germline references using PyIR, a Python wrapper for IgBLAST v1.9. Reads were removed for weak V/J assignments (E-value above 1e-6), missing CDR3, stop codons, out-of-frame junctions, or ambiguous translated residues. V3J clonotypes were defined as sequences sharing an identical inferred V gene, J gene, and CDR3 amino acid sequence. Percentage overlap between repertoires was calculated by dividing the number of shared unique clonotypes by the size of the smaller repertoire. Richness of each repertoire was evaluated using RTK rarefaction, the Chao1 estimator, and Recon v2.1 estimates of unobserved clonotypes. For all TCRbeta clonotypes obtained by the gDNA method from a few donors, generation probabilities were computed with OLGA. Entries here come from immuneACCESS through TCRdb and include only in-frame sequences with V and J called. Some clones fail to appear in such tables; in the studies checked, an unresolved V gene covers under half of the shortfall, and the cause of the remainder is unknown. The V and J calls and clone size come from that table; D and trimming were worked out from the DNA. This sample gives some 1,600,000 clones in total; approximately 98% of them show up just once. The ten largest clonotypes hold less than 0.55% of the sample.

The donors were healthy, HIV-negative adults who had no recently reported acute infections or vaccinations. Every donor was a Caucasian adult living in Nashville, Tennessee, USA. CD4+ T cells were enriched through magnetic negative selection, after which naive cells were positively selected on CD45RA and the remaining negative fraction served as the memory subset. Blood was collected by leukapheresis, and PBMCs were isolated by Ficoll-Histopaque density gradient centrifugation and then cryopreserved in liquid nitrogen vapor phase. Analytical flow cytometry was used to check the purity and quantity of every magnetically sorted T cell population. From each sorted fraction, genomic DNA was isolated and quantified by UV absorbance on a Nanodrop 2000c. The data originate from a study of shared clonotypes between healthy human individuals (dated by TCRdb to 2018 to 2021). Background for the entire study: Two women and a few men aged 18 to 49 years were included in the cohort. To increase sequencing depth and limit assay-specific biases, TCR repertoire library preparation and sequencing were carried out by different laboratories using diverse techniques. For each donor, CD4 naive and CD4 memory were each run on three plates, CD8 naive on two plates, and CD8 memory on one plate. To estimate repertoire size and how much clonotypes are shared between individuals, the study performed deep sequencing of blood TCR repertoires from roughly five healthy adults. Per donor, leukapheresis produced somewhere between about 0.8 and 9 billion PBMCs. Broader findings and caveats from the paper: Because the study included a small number of donors, the genetic and exposure-history diversity represented was limited. Even with the large sequencing depth, rarefaction of the sorted-subset datasets indicated that sequencing was incomplete. Sampling was restricted to blood, and TCR repertoires in tissue are likely to differ from TCR repertoires in blood. Compared with non-shared clonotypes, clonotypes shared by all four sorted-subset donors had higher generation probabilities. About 5% of naive CD4, 3.5% of naive CD8, 2.3% of memory CD4, and about 0.4% of memory CD8 clonotypes were shared across a few donors. Naive subsets generally had larger estimated clonotype richness than memory subsets did. Based on pairwise subsampling, the degree of clonotype sharing among donors was expected to be affected by sequencing depth.

Sequenced sample: naive CD4+ T cells sorted from blood. Read against the paper, the sample's cell subset or site label means: CD45RA+ positively selected. This clonotype was obtained from a man aged 25-45 years in good health.

The CDR3 reads as follows: CASSLSGSPGELFF. The nucleotide sequence reads as follows: TGCGCCAGCAGCTTGTCCGGGAGTCCCGGGGAGCTGTTTTTT. The rearrangement combines TRBV5-1 with TRBJ2-2; TRBD2 is a weak D gene call, 6 bases matching. From the cysteine through the phenylalanine, the CDR3 covers 14 amino acids. The entry retains the CDR3 DNA only, 42 bases that are in frame from base 1. In the germline V gene, CDR1 corresponds to SGHRS and CDR2 to YFSETQ. Trimming takes 1 base from V and 6 bases from J, and the germline ends sit 10 bases apart.